The 13 T cell receptor beta chains reported below all come from one sample, sequenced in a study of blood T cells in healthy people across ages. With a J-beta primer mix and a sample-barcoded 5' primer, a second PCR ran about 7 to 12 cycles. TCRdb fed the 5' RACE reads into MiXCR, producing one record per CDR3 protein. The sample includes around 500,000 distinct CDR3 sequences, roughly a quarter of them seen just once. The sample was also reused in another study, on T cells of mothers and their children.

Material: blood. The receptors were gathered from a boy between 2 and 10 years old in good health.

This clonotype has ten or more counts. The rearrangement links TRBV5-1 to TRBJ1-3; TRBD1 is a possible D gene (5 bases). V was clipped by 1 base and J by 7 bases, with 12 bases between them. Germline V gene sequence: CDR1 SGHRS, CDR2 YFSETQ. The CDR3 is 14 amino acids. CDR3 nucleotide sequence: TGCGCCAGCAGCTTGCTCCAGGGTAGTAACACCATATATTTT. Translation gives CASSLLQGSNTIYF.

In its sample, this clonotype was seen a few times. The V and J genes are TRBV5-1 and TRBJ1-5; perhaps TRBD1 as D (5 bases). CDR1 is SGHRS and CDR2 is YFSETQ in the germline V gene. V lost 4 bases to trimming and J lost 6 bases, with 17 bases between them. The CDR3 runs to 15 residues. In nucleotides, the CDR3 is TGCGCCAGCAGCCAATCTGGGCAGGGAGGTCAGCCCCAGCATTTT. The encoded protein is CASSQSGQGGQPQHF.

The chain recombines TRBV7-3 with TRBJ2-5, with D uncertain. The J call may be incorrect, as the DNA end agrees better with TRBJ2-7. Germline loops: CDR1 SGHTA, CDR2 FQGTGA. The CDR3 contains 15 residues. CDR3 sequence: CASSSASGPDYEQYF. DNA for the CDR3: TGTGCCAGCAGCTCCGCCTCTGGGCCGGACTACGAGCAGTACTTC.

In its sample, this clonotype was seen a few times. The chain links TRBV4-1 to TRBJ2-2; 10 nucleotides agree with TRBD2. Germline V gives CDR1 MGHRA, CDR2 YSYEKL. There are 16 residues in the CDR3. V was clipped by 0 bases and J by 4 bases; unmatched bases: 2. CDR3 in amino acids: CASSQDVAGGTGELFF. The CDR3 DNA reads as TGCGCCAGCAGCCAAGATGTAGCGGGGGGCACCGGGGAGCTGTTTTTT.

The rearrangement joins TRBV19 to TRBJ1-2, with 12 bases matching TRBD1. The germline V gene encodes CDR1 LNHDA and CDR2 SQIVND (reference sequence). The CDR3 length is 16 residues. Trimming at V came to 4 bases and at J to 2 bases, leaving 5 bases not matched to a gene. In nucleotides, the CDR3 is TGTGCCAGTAGTACATCGGGACAGGGGGCAAACTATGGCTACACCTTC. Residues: CASSTSGQGANYGYTF.

V gene TRBV10-2 combines with J gene TRBJ1-5, with D possibly matching TRBD1 (6 bases). Trimming pared 4 bases from V and 2 bases from J, leaving 15 bases between. CDR3 size: 16 residues. The germline gives CDR1 WSHSY, CDR2 SAAADI. The CDR3 spells CASSGFGGAGNQPQHF. CDR3 in DNA: TGCGCCAGCAGTGGGTTCGGGGGCGCGGGCAATCAGCCCCAGCATTTT.

On this clonotype itself: One end of the junction is discordant with germline, which a read error may explain. V is TRBV5-1 and J is TRBJ1-4, with D perhaps matching TRBD1 (6 bases). Per the germline V gene, CDR1 is SGHRS and CDR2 is YFSETQ. The CDR3 is 16 residues long. CDR3 in amino acids: CASSSAQGSTNEKLLF. In nucleotides, the CDR3 is TGCGCCAGCAGCTCGGCACAGGGATCCACTAATGAAAAACTGCTTTTT.

The chain carries TRBV2 and TRBJ2-1; 7 bases fit TRBD1. Germline trimming cut 1 base from V and 4 bases from J; bases unmatched to any gene: 4. This CDR3 spans 15 amino acids. CDR1 SNHLY and CDR2 FYNNEI come from the germline V gene. DNA for the CDR3: TGTGCCAGCAGTGAAGTTGGGGGACAGTACAATGAGCAGTTCTTC. This translates into CASSEVGGQYNEQFF.

This clonotype was found a few times. J is TRBJ2-1 and V is TRBV5-1, with 13 bases matching TRBD2. CDR1 SGHRS and CDR2 YFSETQ come from the germline V gene. V was clipped by 4 bases and J by 9 bases; unmatched bases: 10. The CDR3 covers 16 residues. In nucleotides, the CDR3 is TGCGCCAGCAGCCAAAGGACTAGCGGGGGCCGGGGTGAGCAGTTCTTC. Its protein is CASSQRTSGGRGEQFF.

This chain links TRBV9 with TRBJ2-3; tentatively, D is TRBD1 (6 bases). This CDR3 is 17 amino acids long. CDR1 SGDLS and CDR2 YYNGEE come from the germline V gene. V lost 2 bases and J lost 1, with 17 bases in between. The CDR3 bases are TGTGCCAGCAGCGTGAGCCGGGACACTCAGGGCACAGATACGCAGTATTTT. This encodes CASSVSRDTQGTDTQYF.

The rearrangement links TRBV19 to TRBJ2-1; D perhaps matches TRBD2 (6 bases). This CDR3 is 16 amino acids long. V was pared by 3 bases and J by 2 bases, with 14 bases between. Germline CDR1 is LNHDA and CDR2 is SQIVND (reference sequence). The CDR3 here is CASSIGVTSPYNEQFF. Written as DNA, the CDR3 is TGTGCCAGTAGTATTGGTGTGACTAGTCCCTACAATGAGCAGTTCTTC.

This clonotype was detected ten times or more. The chain couples TRBV5-1 to TRBJ2-3; D is unclear. The CDR3 is 11 amino acids. With 2 bases removed from V and 6 bases from J, the gap between germline ends came to 4 bases. Germline V gene data show CDR1 as SGHRS and CDR2 as YFSETQ. The CDR3 DNA sequence: TGCGCCAGCAGCTTCGATGATACGCAGTATTTT. Protein sequence: CASSFDDTQYF.

This rearrangement joins TRBV18 to TRBJ2-1, with 10 bases lining up with TRBD2. The end of the DNA fits TRBJ2-7 better, so the J call may be wrong. The germline gives CDR1 KGHSH, CDR2 LQKENI. The CDR3 runs 15 residues. CDR3 amino acids: CASSPGGTSVYEQYF. As DNA, the CDR3 is TGTGCCAGCTCACCGGGGGGGACTAGCGTCTACGAGCAGTACTTC.